A selection of T cell receptor beta chains follows, all from one sample in a study of shared clonotypes between healthy human individuals. TCRdb's copy holds only in-frame clones and misses some; the assay was immunoSEQ multiplex PCR. The sample carries about 2.4 million clones, 80% to 95% recorded once. Source material: naive CD4+ T cells from PBMCs. These receptor sequences come from a man between 18 and 29 years old in good health. Some clones in this sample may be carry-over from other donors' samples. The conserved cysteine and the conserved F or W are not part of the CDR3 here.

j_call | v_call | cdr3_aa
TRBJ1-2 | TRBV5-1 | ASSLVGRESYGYT
TRBJ1-5 | TRBV7-2 | ASSLEGHQPQH
TRBJ1-4 | TRBV5-1 | ASRGQATNEKLF
TRBJ1-1 | TRBV5-4 | ASSLELVTEAF
TRBJ1-5 | TRBV4-3 | ASSQDLGDQPQH
TRBJ2-7 | TRBV5-4 | ASSLPSDSYEQY
TRBJ2-7 | TRBV5-1 | ASSMTGLNYEQY
TRBJ2-7 | TRBV18 | ASSPGQGFYEQY
TRBJ2-7 | TRBV29-1 | SVEATSGRPYEQY
TRBJ2-1 | TRBV9 | ASSVAQGEGPRENEQF
TRBJ2-3 | TRBV29-1 | SVASGKGHTDTQY
TRBJ1-4 | TRBV19 | ASRGQGPMGKLF
TRBJ2-7 | TRBV5-5 | ASSLAGALSSYEQY
TRBJ2-3 | TRBV28 | ASSSIRLAGRPDTQY
TRBJ2-7 | TRBV6-1 | ASSRQESYEQY